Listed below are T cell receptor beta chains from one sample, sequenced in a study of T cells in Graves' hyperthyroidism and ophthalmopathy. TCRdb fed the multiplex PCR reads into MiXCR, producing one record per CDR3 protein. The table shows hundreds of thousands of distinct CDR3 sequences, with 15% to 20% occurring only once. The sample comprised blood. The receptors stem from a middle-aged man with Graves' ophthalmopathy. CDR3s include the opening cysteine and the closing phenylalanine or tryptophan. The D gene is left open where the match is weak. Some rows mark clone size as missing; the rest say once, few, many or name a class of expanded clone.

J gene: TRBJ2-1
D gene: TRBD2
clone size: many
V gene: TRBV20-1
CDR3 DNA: TGCAGTGCTAGAGTATGGGGCGGGAGGGTGCGCAATGAGCAGTTCTTC
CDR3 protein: CSARVWGGRVRNEQFF

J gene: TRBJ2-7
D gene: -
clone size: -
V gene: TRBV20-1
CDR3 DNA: TGCAGTGTAGGGACGGCAGGGCCCTTCTACGAGCAGTACTTC
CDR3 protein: CSVGTAGPFYEQYF

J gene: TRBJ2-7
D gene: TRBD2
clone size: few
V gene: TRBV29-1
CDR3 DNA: TGCAGCGTTACTCCGGGACTAGCGTCGCACGAGCAGTACTTC
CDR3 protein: CSVTPGLASHEQYF

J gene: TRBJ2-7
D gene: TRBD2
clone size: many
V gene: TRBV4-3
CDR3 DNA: TGCGCCAGCAGCCAAGAAGGCCTAGCGGGGTACGAGCAGTACTTC
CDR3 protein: CASSQEGLAGYEQYF

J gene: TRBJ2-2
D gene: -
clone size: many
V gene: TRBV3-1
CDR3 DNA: TGTGCCAGCAGCCTTCCCGGGGAGCTGTTTTTT
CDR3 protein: CASSLPGELFF

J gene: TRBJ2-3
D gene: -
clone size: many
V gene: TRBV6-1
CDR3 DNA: TGTGCCAGCAGTGAATTCGCAGGGACAAGGACAGATACGCAGTATTTT
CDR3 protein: CASSEFAGTRTDTQYF

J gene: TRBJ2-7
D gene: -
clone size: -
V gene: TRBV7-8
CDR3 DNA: TGTGCCAGCAGCCCACCTCGCGATTTCTTCGGCTACGAGCAGTACTTC
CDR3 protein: CASSPPRDFFGYEQYF

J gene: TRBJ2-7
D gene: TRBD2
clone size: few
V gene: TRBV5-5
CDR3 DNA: TGTGCCAGCAGCTTGTCTCACCCCAGGGAGGGGTACGAGCAGTACTTC
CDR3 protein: CASSLSHPREGYEQYF

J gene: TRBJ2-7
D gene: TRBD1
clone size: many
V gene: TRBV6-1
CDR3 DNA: TGTGCCAGCAGCTTTCGGACAGGGGGGCCCTACGAGCAGTACTTC
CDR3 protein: CASSFRTGGPYEQYF

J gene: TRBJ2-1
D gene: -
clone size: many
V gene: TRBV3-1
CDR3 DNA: TGTGCCAGCAGCCAGACTAGGGGCCAGCAGTTCTTC
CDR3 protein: CASSQTRGQQFF

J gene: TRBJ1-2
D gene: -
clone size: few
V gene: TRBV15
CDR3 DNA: TGTGCCACCAGCAGAGTTAACTATGGCTACACCTTC
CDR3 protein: CATSRVNYGYTF

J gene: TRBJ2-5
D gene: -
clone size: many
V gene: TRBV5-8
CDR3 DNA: TGCGCCAGCAGCTTGGATCTGGGGACGGAGACCCAGTACTTC
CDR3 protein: CASSLDLGTETQYF

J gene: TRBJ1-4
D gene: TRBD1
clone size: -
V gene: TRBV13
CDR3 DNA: TGTGCCAGCAGTCCCCGGGACAGGGGTGGAGAAAAACTGTTTTTT
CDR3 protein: CASSPRDRGGEKLFF

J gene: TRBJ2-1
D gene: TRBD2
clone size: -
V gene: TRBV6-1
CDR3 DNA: TGTGCCAGCACCTCCCGAGGGCTAGCGGGAGGGGGTGAGCAGTTCTTC
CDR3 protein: CASTSRGLAGGGEQFF

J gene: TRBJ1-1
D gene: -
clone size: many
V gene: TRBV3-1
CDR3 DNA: TGTGCCAGCAGCCAAGAGTCGCGGGGGGCGGACACTGAAGCTTTCTTT
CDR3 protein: CASSQESRGADTEAFF

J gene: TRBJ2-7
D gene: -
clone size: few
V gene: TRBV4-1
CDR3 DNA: TGCGCCAGCAGCGGCAGGGGCAGTGGGGGGGGCGAGCAGTACTTC
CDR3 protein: CASSGRGSGGGEQYF

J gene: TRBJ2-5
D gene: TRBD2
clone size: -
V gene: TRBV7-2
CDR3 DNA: TGTGCCAGCAGCTTATGGGAGGGCGGGGAGACCCAGTACTTC
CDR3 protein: CASSLWEGGETQYF

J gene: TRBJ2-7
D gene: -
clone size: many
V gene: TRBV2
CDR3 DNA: TGTGCCAGCAAGATGGGGTACGAGCAGTACTTC
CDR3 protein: CASKMGYEQYF

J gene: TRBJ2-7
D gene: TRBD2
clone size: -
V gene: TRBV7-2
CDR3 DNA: TGTGCCAGCAGCTCAGGGTTCCTAGCGGGAGTTTACGAGCAGTACTTC
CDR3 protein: CASSSGFLAGVYEQYF

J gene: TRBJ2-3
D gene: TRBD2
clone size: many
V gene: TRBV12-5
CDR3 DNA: TGTGCTAGTGGTTTGGCCAACTTAACCCGCAGACTAGCGGGGGGTACAGATACGCAGTATTTT
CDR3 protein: CASGLANLTRRLAGGTDTQYF

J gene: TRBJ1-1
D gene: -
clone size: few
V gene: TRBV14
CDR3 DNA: TGTGCCAGCAGCCAAATGACAGCGCGTCCACCGTGGGAAGCTTTCTTT
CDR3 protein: CASSQMTARPPWEAFF

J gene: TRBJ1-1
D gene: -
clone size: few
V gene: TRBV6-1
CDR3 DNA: TGTGCCAGCAGGCACGGCGGACATATAGGAACTGAAGCTTTCTTT
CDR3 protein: CASRHGGHIGTEAFF

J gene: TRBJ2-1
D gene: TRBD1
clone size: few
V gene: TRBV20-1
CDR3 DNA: TGCAGTGCGCTTCCGGGACAGGGGCCGATTGGTGTTAGCGGGACCCTCTACAATGAGCAGTTCTTC
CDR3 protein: CSALPGQGPIGVSGTLYNEQFF

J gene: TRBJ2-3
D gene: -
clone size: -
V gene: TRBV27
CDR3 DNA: TGTGCCAGCAGTTTAAACCCAACAGATACGCAGTATTTT
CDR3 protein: CASSLNPTDTQYF

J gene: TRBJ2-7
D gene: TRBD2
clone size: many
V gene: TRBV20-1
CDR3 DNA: TGCAGTGCTAACATAGCGGGAGGACAGGAGCAGTACTTC
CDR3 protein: CSANIAGGQEQYF

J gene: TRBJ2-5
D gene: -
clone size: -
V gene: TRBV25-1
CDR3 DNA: TGTGCCAGCAGTGAAGTTAGAGGGATGGGCCAAGAGACCCAGTACTTC
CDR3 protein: CASSEVRGMGQETQYF

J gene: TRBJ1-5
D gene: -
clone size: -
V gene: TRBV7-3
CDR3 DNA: TGTGCCAGCAGTAGAGGCGGCGGGTACAATCAGCCCCAGCATTTT
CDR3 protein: CASSRGGGYNQPQHF

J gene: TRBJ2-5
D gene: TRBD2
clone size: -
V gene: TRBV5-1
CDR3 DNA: TGCGCCAGCACCTCCCAACCGGGACTAGCGAAAGAGGAGGAGACCCAGTACTTC
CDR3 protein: CASTSQPGLAKEEETQYF

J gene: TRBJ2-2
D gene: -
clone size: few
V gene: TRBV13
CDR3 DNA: TGTGCCAGCAGCGCCCTAGGACCGAACACCGGGGAGCTGTTTTTT
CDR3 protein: CASSALGPNTGELFF

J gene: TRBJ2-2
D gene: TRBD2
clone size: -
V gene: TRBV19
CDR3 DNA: TGTGCCAGTAGTATCCTAGCGGGAGACGACACCGGGGAGCTGTTTTTT
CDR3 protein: CASSILAGDDTGELFF

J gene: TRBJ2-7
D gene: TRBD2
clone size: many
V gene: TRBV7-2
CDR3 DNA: TGTGCCAGCAGCCCTCGGAGAGGGCTAGCGGGATCCTACGAGCAGTACTTC
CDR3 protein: CASSPRRGLAGSYEQYF

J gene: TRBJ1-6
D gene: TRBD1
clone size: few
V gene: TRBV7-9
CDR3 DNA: TGTGCCAGCAGCTTAGGGGGGACAGGGAACTCACCCCTCCACTTT
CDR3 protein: CASSLGGTGNSPLHF

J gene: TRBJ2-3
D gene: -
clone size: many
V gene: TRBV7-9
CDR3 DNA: TGTGCCAGCAGCTTACTCACAGATACGCAGTATTTT
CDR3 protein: CASSLLTDTQYF

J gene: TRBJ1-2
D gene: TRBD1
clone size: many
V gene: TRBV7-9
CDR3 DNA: TGTGCCAGCAGCGACAACAGGGGTAACTATGGCTACACCTTC
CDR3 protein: CASSDNRGNYGYTF

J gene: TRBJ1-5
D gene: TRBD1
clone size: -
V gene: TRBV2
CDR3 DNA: TGTGCCAGCAGTGGAACAGGGGAAAATCAGCCCCAGCATTTT
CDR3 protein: CASSGTGENQPQHF

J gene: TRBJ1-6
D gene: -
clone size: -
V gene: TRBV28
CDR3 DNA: TGTGCCAGCAGTTGGGACCAGACCTATTTGAGGTCACCCCTCCACTTT
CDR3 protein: CASSWDQTYLRSPLHF

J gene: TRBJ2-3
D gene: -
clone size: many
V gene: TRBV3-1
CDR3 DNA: TGTGCCAGCAGCCAAGTCGGGAGACTAGATGAAGGTGTGTTGGATACGCAGTATTTT
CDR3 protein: CASSQVGRLDEGVLDTQYF

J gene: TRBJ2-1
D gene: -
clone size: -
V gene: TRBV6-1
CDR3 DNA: TGTGCCTGCAGTCCCGGGAGTTCCTCCTACAATGAGCAGTTCTTC
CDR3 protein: CACSPGSSSYNEQFF

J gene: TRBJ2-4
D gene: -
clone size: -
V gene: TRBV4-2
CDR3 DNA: TGTGCCAGCAGCCAAGATGTGTTAGTAGGGCAAAACATTCAGTACTTC
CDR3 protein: CASSQDVLVGQNIQYF

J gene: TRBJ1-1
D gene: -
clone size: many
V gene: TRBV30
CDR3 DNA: TGTGCCTGGGGTGGCCCGAACACTGAAGCTTTCTTT
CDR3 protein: CAWGGPNTEAFF

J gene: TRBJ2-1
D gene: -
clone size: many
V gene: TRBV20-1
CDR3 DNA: TGCAGTGCTTGGGACAAGTACTCCTACAATGAGCAGTTCTTC
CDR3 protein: CSAWDKYSYNEQFF

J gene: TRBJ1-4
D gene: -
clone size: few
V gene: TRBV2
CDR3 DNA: TGTGCCAGCAGGGAAGGAGGGCAAAAACTGTTTTTT
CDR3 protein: CASREGGQKLFF

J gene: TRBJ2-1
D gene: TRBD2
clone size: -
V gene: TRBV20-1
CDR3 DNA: TGCAGTGCTCCGACTAGCGGGGGTGGCAATGAGCAGTTCTTC
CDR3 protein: CSAPTSGGGNEQFF

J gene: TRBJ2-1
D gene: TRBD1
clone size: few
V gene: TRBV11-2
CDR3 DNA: TGTGCCAGCAGTGGGACAGGGGAGTCCTACAATGAGCAGTTCTTC
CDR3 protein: CASSGTGESYNEQFF

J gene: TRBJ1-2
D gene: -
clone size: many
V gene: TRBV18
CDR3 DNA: TGTGCCAGCTCACCCCTCACGGCAGGGTCCTATGGCTACACCTTC
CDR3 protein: CASSPLTAGSYGYTF

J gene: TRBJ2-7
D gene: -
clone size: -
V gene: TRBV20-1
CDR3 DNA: TGCAGTGCGGGAACAGGGACACCCACCTACGAGCAGTACTTC
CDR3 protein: CSAGTGTPTYEQYF

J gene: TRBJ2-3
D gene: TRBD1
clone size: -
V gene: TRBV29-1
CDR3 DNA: TGCAGCGTGGATAGACAGGGGGCAACGACAGATACGCAGTATTTT
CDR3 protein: CSVDRQGATTDTQYF

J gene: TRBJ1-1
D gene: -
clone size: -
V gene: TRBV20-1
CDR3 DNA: TGCAGTGCTAGGGGACATGGCAACACTGAAGCTTTCTTT
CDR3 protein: CSARGHGNTEAFF

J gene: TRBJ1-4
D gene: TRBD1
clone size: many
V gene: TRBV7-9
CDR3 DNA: TGTGCCAGCAGCTTAAGACAGGGACCTAATGAAAAACTGTTTTTT
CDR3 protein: CASSLRQGPNEKLFF

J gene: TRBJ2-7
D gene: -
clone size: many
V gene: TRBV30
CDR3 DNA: TGTGCCTGGAGTGTACGTAGGCGGGAACGAAAGTACGAGCAGTACTTC
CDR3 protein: CAWSVRRRERKYEQYF

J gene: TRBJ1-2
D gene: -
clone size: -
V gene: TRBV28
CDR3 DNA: TGTGCCAGCAGCCCCCAGTCCCTTGATGGCTACACCTTC
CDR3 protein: CASSPQSLDGYTF

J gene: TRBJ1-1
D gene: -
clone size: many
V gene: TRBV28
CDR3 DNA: TGTGCCAGCAGCGAAGGGAGTAGGAACACTGAAGCTTTCTTT
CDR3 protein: CASSEGSRNTEAFF

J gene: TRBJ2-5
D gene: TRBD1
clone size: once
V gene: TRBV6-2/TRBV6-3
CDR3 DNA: TGTGCCATCAGTGGAGGGACAGGCCGAGAAGTCAACTGGACCCAGTACTTC
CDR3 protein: CAISGGTGREVNWTQYF

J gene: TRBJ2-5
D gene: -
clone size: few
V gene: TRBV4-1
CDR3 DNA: TGCGCCAGCAGCCAAAGGGACCGGGGGGCCCAAGAGACCCAGTACTTC
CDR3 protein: CASSQRDRGAQETQYF

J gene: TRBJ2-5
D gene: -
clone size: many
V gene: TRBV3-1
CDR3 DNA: TGTGCCAGCAGCCAAGCCCGGGGCAGGTTTGTGGAGACCCAGTACTTC
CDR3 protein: CASSQARGRFVETQYF

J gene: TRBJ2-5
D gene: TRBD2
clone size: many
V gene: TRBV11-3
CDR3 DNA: TGTGCCAGCAGCTTAGGAGGCGGGAGGCCCCTCCAAGAGACCCAGTACTTC
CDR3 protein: CASSLGGGRPLQETQYF

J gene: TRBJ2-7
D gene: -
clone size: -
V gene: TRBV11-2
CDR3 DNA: TGTGCCAGCAGCTTCGGGGGTCATTCCTACGAGCAGTACTTC
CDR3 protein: CASSFGGHSYEQYF

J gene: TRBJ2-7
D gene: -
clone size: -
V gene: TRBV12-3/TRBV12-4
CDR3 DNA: TGTGCCAGCAGTACCCCCGGTCCGCGACAGTACTTC
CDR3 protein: CASSTPGPRQYF

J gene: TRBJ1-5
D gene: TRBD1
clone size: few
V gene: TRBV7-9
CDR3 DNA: TGTGCCAGCAGCTTAGCCATACAGGGGGGAGATAGCAATCAGCCCCAGCATTTT
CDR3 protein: CASSLAIQGGDSNQPQHF

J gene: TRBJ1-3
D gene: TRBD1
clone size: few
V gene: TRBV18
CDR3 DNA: TGTGCCAGCTCACCACCGGAGACAGGGGGCTCTGGAAACACCATATATTTT
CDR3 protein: CASSPPETGGSGNTIYF